These 21 T cell receptor beta chains came from one sample sequenced in a study of blood T cell repertoires in COVID-19. TCRdb's copy holds only in-frame clones and misses some; the assay was immunoSEQ multiplex PCR. This sample has around 100,000 clones, with roughly 85% found just once. The material sequenced was peripheral blood. The receptors were sampled from a woman in her 70s with acute or convalescent COVID-19.

The chain uses TRBV7-8 and TRBJ2-2; 13 bases map to TRBD2. The CDR3 spans 16 residues. The germline gives CDR1 SGHVS, CDR2 FQNEAQ. V shed 4 bases, J shed 7 bases, and the junction held 6 bases outside the gene matches. The CDR3 loop reads CASSYTSGGANGELFF. In DNA form, the CDR3 reads TGTGCCAGCAGCTACACTAGCGGGGGGGCGAACGGGGAGCTGTTTTTT. Together with reference TRBV7-8 and TRBJ2-2, the CDR3 gives the full variable domain: GAGVSQSPRYKVAKRGQDVALRCDPISGHVSLFWYQQALGQGPEFLTYFQNEAQLDKSGLPSDRFFAERPEGSVSTLKIQRTQQEDSAVYLCASSYTSGGANGELFFGEGSRLTVL.

This rearrangement joins TRBV28 to TRBJ1-2; a weak D match, TRBD1 (6 bases). V lost 6 bases, J lost 6 bases, and 11 bases lay in between. The length of the CDR3 is 12 residues. CDR1 and CDR2 (germline): MDHEN, SYDVKM. The CDR3: CASSNREHGYTF. The CDR3 bases are TGTGCCAGCAGCAACAGGGAACATGGCTACACCTTC.

J is TRBJ1-2 and V is TRBV6-1, with no clear D. Germline V gene lookup returns CDR1 MNHNS and CDR2 SASEGT. V was pared by 2 bases and J by 4 bases, with 5 bases between. The CDR3 length is 12 residues. The CDR3 DNA reads TGTGCCAGCAGTGAAATTATCTATGGCTACACCTTC. As protein: CASSEIIYGYTF.

J is TRBJ2-5 and V is TRBV9, with D possibly being TRBD1 (6 bases). Trimming stripped 0 bases from V and 9 bases from J, with 12 bases between. Germline CDR1 is SGDLS and CDR2 is YYNGEE. The CDR3 has 13 amino acids. The CDR3 loop is CASSVGDEGAQYF. As DNA, the CDR3 is TGTGCCAGCAGCGTAGGGGATGAGGGGGCCCAGTACTTC.

This clone was observed a single time. The chain couples TRBV19 to TRBJ1-1; D gene ambiguous. Trimming shortened V by 7 bases and J by 2 bases, and 14 bases separated the two germline ends. Germline V CDR1 and CDR2: LNHDA, SQIVND (reference sequence). The CDR3 covers 14 residues. The CDR3 loop is CASKVVAGNTEAFF. The CDR3 coding sequence is TGTGCCAGTAAGGTCGTGGCAGGAAACACTGAAGCTTTCTTT.

V usage is TRBV20-1 and J usage is TRBJ2-5, with 8 bases that match TRBD2. V lost 7 bases, J lost 13 bases, and 11 bases stayed unmatched. The CDR3 sequence is 11 residues long. Germline V gene lookup returns CDR1 DFQATT and CDR2 SNEGSKA (reference sequence). CDR3 region: CSVSGGDQGYF. In DNA form, the CDR3 reads TGCAGTGTCAGCGGGGGAGACCAAGGGTACTTC.

The CDR3, as DNA: TGTGCCAGTAGTATAAATACCGGGACAGGGAATTCACCCCTCCACTTT. It encodes CASSINTGTGNSPLHF. This chain links TRBV19 with TRBJ1-6; 9 bases match TRBD1. Germline CDR1 is LNHDA and CDR2 is SQIVND (reference sequence). V was clipped by 2 bases and J by 7 bases; unmatched bases: 6. This CDR3 region has 16 residues.

A few counts support this clone. The rearrangement joins TRBV19 to TRBJ1-5; unclear D gene. Per the germline V gene, CDR1 is LNHDA and CDR2 is SQIVND (reference sequence). The CDR3 contains 15 residues. Trimming cost V 1 base and J 4 bases, with 11 bases left between them. The chain's CDR3 is CASSIAPSGNQPQHF. The DNA of the CDR3 is TGTGCCAGTAGTATAGCCCCGTCAGGTAATCAGCCCCAGCATTTT.

V and J are TRBV19 and TRBJ2-7; TRBD1 aligns across 8 bases. Germline loops: CDR1 LNHDA, CDR2 SQIVND (reference sequence). Losses at the gene ends were 8 bases for V and 3 bases for J; bases not matched to a gene: 18. The CDR3 runs 17 residues. This CDR3 is CASFGMTPGQEYYEQYF. CDR3 nucleotides: TGTGCCAGTTTTGGTATGACCCCGGGACAGGAGTACTACGAGCAGTACTTC.

V is TRBV18 and J is TRBJ2-5; 9 positions agree with TRBD1. The CDR3 is 17 residues long. In germline, CDR1 is KGHSH, CDR2 LQKENI. Unmatched junction bases numbered 14, after V lost 3 bases and J lost 6 bases. The CDR3 DNA reads TGTGCCAGCTCACCTTCGCCCGGGACAGGGAAGGGGAAGACCCAGTACTTC. This sequence encodes CASSPSPGTGKGKTQYF. Using reference TRBV18 and TRBJ2-5 for the parts outside the CDR3, the full variable domain is NAGVMQNPRHLVRRRGQEARLRCSPMKGHSHVYWYRQLPEEGLKFMVYLQKENIIDESGMPKERFSAEFPKEGPSILRIQQVVRGDSAAYFCASSPSPGTGKGKTQYFGPGTRLLVL.

The chain joins TRBV29-1 to TRBJ2-3, with TRBD2 matching over 7 bases. With 4 bases clipped from V and 3 bases from J, the junction kept 10 bases outside the gene matches. From germline, CDR1 is SQVTM and CDR2 ANQGSEA. The CDR3 length is 15 residues. Here the CDR3 DNA reads TGCAGCGTTGTTGGGGGGGAGGGGCGGACAGATACGCAGTATTTT. Amino acid sequence: CSVVGGEGRTDTQYF.

The chain has TRBV6-2 or TRBV6-3 and TRBJ2-5, with D possibly matching TRBD2 (7 bases). The germline CDR1 and CDR2 sequences are MNHEY and SVGEGT. Trimming cost V 2 bases and J 3 bases, with 19 bases left between them. The CDR3 contains 17 residues. CDR3 loop: CASSYEGGLGVEETQYF. As DNA, the CDR3 is TGTGCCAGCAGTTACGAGGGGGGGTTAGGAGTGGAAGAGACCCAGTACTTC.

This chain joins TRBV19 and TRBJ2-2; tentatively, D is TRBD2 (6 bases). The CDR3 consists of 15 residues. V was clipped by 3 bases and J by 5 bases, with 13 bases between them. The germline V gene has CDR1 LNHDA and CDR2 SQIVND (reference sequence). As DNA, the CDR3 is TGTGCCAGTAGTATCGATAGCGGAGCAACCGGGGAGCTGTTTTTT. This codes for CASSIDSGATGELFF.

This clone was counted only a few times. This rearrangement joins TRBV10-3 to TRBJ2-7; D perhaps matches TRBD2 (6 bases). There are 15 residues in the CDR3. V lost 0 bases and J lost 3, with 12 bases in between. Germline loops: CDR1 ENHRY, CDR2 SYGVKD. The CDR3: CAISESVSGNYEQYV. The DNA of the CDR3 is TGTGCCATCAGTGAGTCTGTTAGCGGTAACTACGAGCAGTACGTC.

Comment on this clone: An end of the junction does not agree with germline; a read error may underlie this. The CDR3 loop is CASRGHYNIPAPAF. In nucleotides, the CDR3 is TGTGCCAGCAGAGGACACTATAACATTCCAGCCCCAGCATTT. This rearrangement joins TRBV7-8 to TRBJ1-5; D might be TRBD1 (5 bases). The CDR3 extends over 14 amino acids. Per germline, CDR1 SGHVS and CDR2 FQNEAQ.

This clone was recorded a few times. The chain uses TRBV3-1 (or the pseudogene TRBV3-2) and TRBJ2-5, with 9 nucleotides matching TRBD2. This CDR3 comprises 19 residues. Germline-derived CDR1 and CDR2 are LGHDT and YNNKEL (reference sequence). Trimming cost V 0 bases and J 10 bases; bases outside gene matches: 21. CDR3 amino acids: CASSQERVSGGRGAWNQYF. The DNA for the CDR3 is TGTGCCAGCAGCCAAGAACGGGTTAGCGGGGGCCGGGGTGCGTGGAACCAGTACTTC.

The chain employs TRBV9 and TRBJ1-5, with TRBD1 as a possible D gene (5 bases). The CDR3 sequence is 15 residues long. The V gene lost 0 bases and the J gene lost 4 bases, with 11 bases spanning the gap. Germline V CDR1 and CDR2: SGDLS, YYNGEE. CDR3 sequence: CASSVEGKYNQPQHF. Written as DNA, the CDR3 is TGTGCCAGCAGCGTAGAGGGGAAGTATAATCAGCCCCAGCATTTT.

CDR3 sequence reads: CASSLNAEASSQGGYTF. In DNA form, the CDR3 reads TGTGCCAGCTCCCTTAATGCGGAGGCATCTAGCCAAGGGGGCTACACCTTC. V is TRBV18 and J is TRBJ1-2; D is uncertain. V lost 6 bases to trimming and J lost 8 bases, with 28 bases between them. Germline V gene sequence: CDR1 KGHSH, CDR2 LQKENI. This CDR3 region has 17 residues.

This chain uses TRBV24-1 with TRBJ2-3, with 11 bases fitting TRBD1. J was trimmed by 3 bases and V by 3 bases; bases with no gene match: 4. CDR1 is KGHDR, CDR2 SFDVKD, per germline. The CDR3 covers 16 residues. The CDR3 loop is CATSDPGTGGTDTQYF. The DNA for the CDR3 is TGTGCCACCAGTGATCCCGGGACAGGGGGAACAGATACGCAGTATTTT.

The V and J genes are TRBV19 and TRBJ2-2; perhaps TRBD2 as D (5 bases). From germline, CDR1 is LNHDA and CDR2 SQIVND (reference sequence). V dropped 5 bases and J dropped 0 bases, with 7 bases sitting between them. The CDR3 totals 14 residues. The CDR3 bases are TGTGCCAGTAGTTTCGGGGCGAACACCGGGGAGCTGTTTTTT. Its protein product is CASSFGANTGELFF. The whole variable domain, filled in from reference TRBV19 and TRBJ2-2, reads DGGITQSPKYLFRKEGQNVTLSCEQNLNHDAMYWYRQDPGQGLRLIYYSQIVNDFQKGDIAEGYSVSREKKESFPLTVTSAQKNPTAFYLCASSFGANTGELFFGEGSRLTVL.

The V call is TRBV9, the J call TRBJ2-7; 8 bases map to TRBD2. The CDR3 has 15 amino acids. Per germline, CDR1 SGDLS and CDR2 YYNGEE. V lost 3 bases and J lost 4; bases outside the gene matches: 9. CDR3 region: CASSAQAGVVYEQYF. The CDR3 DNA is TGTGCCAGCAGCGCTCAAGCGGGGGTAGTGTACGAGCAGTACTTC. Full variable domain (missing parts from reference TRBV9 and TRBJ2-7): DSGVTQTPKHLITATGQRVTLRCSPRSGDLSVYWYQQSLDQGLQFLIQYYNGEERAKGNILERFSAQQFPDLHSELNLSSLELGDSALYFCASSAQAGVVYEQYFGPGTRLTVT.